The clone carrying this TCR beta chain was counted a few times. Its antigen is unidentified. This CDR3 contains 14 residues. Trimming cost V 6 bases and J 6 bases; bases outside gene matches: 4. The record originates from a study of response to subunit inactivated influenza vaccine. Study-wide findings and caveats: A suggestion made by the authors is that each seasonal influenza vaccination recruits few new T cells.

TCRdb analysed the RT-PCR reads with MiXCR anew, one entry per CDR3 protein. The data hold hundreds of thousands of distinct CDR3 sequences, with 10% to 15% observed a single time. The sequencing here drew on PBMCs from blood, taken on the day of vaccination. The origin of this receptor is a man aged 50-59 years who received an inactivated influenza vaccine. This sequence joins TRBV12-3 or TRBV12-4 and TRBJ1-5; 11 nucleotides align to TRBD1. The chain's CDR3 is CASSWTGGGQPQHF. The CDR3 DNA sequence: TGTGCCAGCAGCTGGACAGGGGGCGGTCAGCCCCAGCATTTT.